This is a list of T cell receptor beta chains from one sample in a study of radiation and T cells in renal cell carcinoma. The protocol was immunoSEQ multiplex PCR, while the TCRdb copy is restricted to in-frame clones and leaves out a portion. The table includes about 150,000 clones, roughly 90% detected once. The material sequenced was blood, taken from a patient whose treatment included radiotherapy and nephrectomy. The receptors shown here come from a woman aged 70 to 79 with renal cell carcinoma. CDR3s include the opening cysteine and the closing phenylalanine or tryptophan. D genes are given only for firm matches. Rows give clone size only sometimes, using once, few, many, or a class for an expanded clone.

D gene,V gene,clone size,CDR3 length,J gene,CDR3 DNA,CDR3 protein
.,TRBV7-2,.,16,TRBJ2-1,TGTGCCAGCAGCTTAGCTGGCGGCCACTCCTACAATGAGCAGTTCTTC,CASSLAGGHSYNEQFF
TRBD2,TRBV4-2,.,17,TRBJ2-3,TGTGCCAGCAGCCAAGATGGAGCGCGGGGGGGGGCAGATACGCAGTATTTT,CASSQDGARGGADTQYF
TRBD1,TRBV7-6,.,13,TRBJ1-6,TGTGCCAGCAGCGCAGGGGGCCCCTCACCCCTCCACTTT,CASSAGGPSPLHF
TRBD1,TRBV5-1,once,15,TRBJ1-5,TGCGCCAGCAGCTTGCTGGGACAGCCGAATCAGCCCCAGCATTTT,CASSLLGQPNQPQHF
.,TRBV6-5,.,13,TRBJ1-1,TGTGCCACCTACCCCCTGGTCCGGGCTGAAGCTTTCTTT,CATYPLVRAEAFF
.,TRBV11-3,.,11,TRBJ1-3,TGTGCCAGCAGCAGCGGAAACACCATATATTTT,CASSSGNTIYF
TRBD1,TRBV5-1,.,13,TRBJ1-2,TGCGCCAGCAGCCCTGGGACAGGCTATGGCTACACCTTC,CASSPGTGYGYTF
TRBD1,TRBV7-2,.,15,TRBJ1-6,TGTGCCAGCAGCTCCCGACAGGGGAGGAATTCACCCCTCCACTTT,CASSSRQGRNSPLHF
.,TRBV13,.,15,TRBJ2-3,TGTGCCAGCAGCCGCGTAGGAGGGGGCGCGGATACGCAGTATTTT,CASSRVGGGADTQYF
TRBD1,TRBV6-5,.,15,TRBJ1-1,TGTGCCAGCTTCGGACAGGGGGCGGGGAACACTGAAGCTTTCTTT,CASFGQGAGNTEAFF
TRBD1,TRBV30,.,13,TRBJ2-5,TGTGCCTGGACCACAGGGGGATTGGAGACCCAGTACTTC,CAWTTGGLETQYF
TRBD1,TRBV28,.,15,TRBJ1-2,TGTGCCAGCAGTTCGACCACCACCAGGGGGTATGGCTACACCTTC,CASSSTTTRGYGYTF
.,TRBV6-5,.,15,TRBJ2-7,TGTGCCAGCAGAGCCTCCGGGACGGTCTCCTACGAGCAGTACTTC,CASRASGTVSYEQYF
.,TRBV7-9,.,17,TRBJ2-2,TGTGCCAGCAGCTTAGTTTCTCTGGGGATAGGCACCGGGGAGCTGTTTTTT,CASSLVSLGIGTGELFF
TRBD2,TRBV28,.,15,TRBJ2-2,TGTGCCAGTTCGTCTCTAGCGGGGGGCACCGGGGAGCTGTTTTTT,CASSSLAGGTGELFF
.,TRBV12-5,.,13,TRBJ1-2,TGTGCTAGTGGTTTGAACGCCTACTATGGCTACACCTTC,CASGLNAYYGYTF
.,TRBV5-1,.,15,TRBJ1-6,TGCGCCAGCAGCTCTTGGGGGGGGAATAATTCACCCCTCCACTTT,CASSSWGGNNSPLHF
TRBD1,TRBV7-2,.,16,TRBJ2-7,TGTGCCAGCAGCCTCCCAGGGGGACGGCCCCCCTACGAGCAGTACTTC,CASSLPGGRPPYEQYF
.,TRBV6-5,.,15,TRBJ1-1,TGTGCCAGCAGTACGTCAGGGGCCGCTAACACTGAAGCTTTCTTT,CASSTSGAANTEAFF
TRBD1,TRBV10-3,.,14,TRBJ2-7,TGTGCCATCAGTGGGGCAGGGGGCGGGTACGAGCAGTACTTC,CAISGAGGGYEQYF
.,TRBV9,few,14,TRBJ2-2,TGTGCCAGCAGCGTTGGAGGGAACACCGGGGAGCTGTTTTTT,CASSVGGNTGELFF
.,TRBV20-1,few,11,TRBJ1-1,TGCAGTGCCCGAGATCCCCCGGCGGCTTTCTTT,CSARDPPAAFF
.,TRBV18,.,17,TRBJ1-1,TGTGCCAGCTCACCCCCGGTAGGGGTCCCCATGAACACTGAAGCTTTCTTT,CASSPPVGVPMNTEAFF
TRBD1,TRBV13,.,16,TRBJ2-1,TGTGCCAGCAGCTTAGTTCGGACAGGGGTAAGAGATGAGCAGTTCTTC,CASSLVRTGVRDEQFF
TRBD2,TRBV11-3,.,19,TRBJ2-2,TGTGCCAGCAGCCCATCGTCGGGACTAGCGGGGGGGAACACCGGGGAGCTGTTTTTT,CASSPSSGLAGGNTGELFF
TRBD1,TRBV15,once,15,TRBJ2-3,TGTGCCACCAGCAAGAGACAGGGTCCGAAGAATACGCAGTATTTT,CATSKRQGPKNTQYF
TRBD1,TRBV19,few,16,TRBJ1-2,TGTGCCAGTAGACCACCCGGGACAGGGGAATTCTATGGCTACACCTTC,CASRPPGTGEFYGYTF
.,TRBV6-1,.,12,TRBJ1-1,TGTGCCAGCAGAGCCGGGAACACTGAAGCTTTCTTT,CASRAGNTEAFF
.,TRBV19,.,15,TRBJ1-1,TGTGCCAGTAATGACTTGGGGGGCCGTAGCACTGAAGCTTTCTTT,CASNDLGGRSTEAFF
TRBD1,TRBV30,.,13,TRBJ1-6,TGTGCCTGGAGAGGGACAGCTAATTCACCCCTCCACTTT,CAWRGTANSPLHF
.,TRBV19,few,15,TRBJ1-5,TGTGCCAGTAGTATTGGGGTTGCCGGGGATCAGCCCCAGCATTTT,CASSIGVAGDQPQHF
TRBD2,TRBV5-4,.,16,TRBJ2-1,TGTGCCAGCAGCTGGGGGACTAGCGGGGGATACAATGAGCAGTTCTTC,CASSWGTSGGYNEQFF
TRBD1,TRBV5-4,once,15,TRBJ2-3,TGTGCCAGCACCCGGACGGGACAGGGACCAGATACGCAGTATTTT,CASTRTGQGPDTQYF
TRBD1,TRBV19,.,15,TRBJ2-7,TGTGCCAGTAGTCCCCGGACAGGGATGGGTTCCGAGCAGTACTTC,CASSPRTGMGSEQYF
.,TRBV19,.,16,TRBJ1-1,TGTGCCAGTAGTATCAAGCGCCCTCGCACACACACTGAAGCTTTCTTT,CASSIKRPRTHTEAFF
.,TRBV27,.,15,TRBJ2-3,TGTGCCAGCAGGTGGGGGGGCCGGGTCACAGATACGCAGTATTTT,CASRWGGRVTDTQYF
.,TRBV13,few,13,TRBJ1-1,TGTGCCAGCAGCTTATACGGGAACACTGAAGCTTTCTTT,CASSLYGNTEAFF
TRBD1,TRBV30,.,14,TRBJ1-5,TGTGCCTGGCGACAGGGATTTAGCAATCAGCCCCAGCATTTT,CAWRQGFSNQPQHF
.,TRBV9,.,15,TRBJ2-2,TGTGCCAGCAGCGCGGGCCCCCCGGGCACCGGGGAGCTGTTTTTT,CASSAGPPGTGELFF
TRBD2,TRBV5-1,.,21,TRBJ2-1,TGCGCCAGCAGCAAGGGACTAGCGGGGGGGCCGGCGGGTAGTCGTTATTCTGAGCAGTTCTTC,CASSKGLAGGPAGSRYSEQFF
.,TRBV28,.,16,TRBJ2-2,TGTGCCAGCAGTCCGCACCGGCAGGCGAACACCGGGGAGCTGTTTTTT,CASSPHRQANTGELFF
.,TRBV27,once,18,TRBJ1-5,TGTGCCAGCAGTCCATCCCCCCCAGGCAGATATAGCAATCAGCCCCAGCATTTT,CASSPSPPGRYSNQPQHF
.,TRBV6-1,.,14,TRBJ1-5,TGTGCCAGCAGTGGCGATAATAGCAATCAGCCCCAGCATTTT,CASSGDNSNQPQHF
.,TRBV7-2,.,12,TRBJ1-2,TGTGCCAGCAGCTTAGCGGCAGGGACGGGGAACTTC,CASSLAAGTGNF
TRBD2,TRBV7-9,.,16,TRBJ2-3,TGTGCCAGCAGCCTCGGGACTAGCGGGGCCACAGATACGCAGTATTTT,CASSLGTSGATDTQYF
TRBD2,TRBV9,.,15,TRBJ2-1,TGTGCCAGCAGCGTGGGACTAGCGGGGCGGGATGAGCAGTTCTTC,CASSVGLAGRDEQFF
TRBD1,TRBV6-4,.,15,TRBJ1-2,TGTGCCAGCAGTGAAAATGCAGGGGGGAGGTATGGCTACACCTTC,CASSENAGGRYGYTF
.,TRBV5-6,.,14,TRBJ2-1,TGTGCCAGCAGCTTGGGATACGGGGTGGGTGAGCAGTTCTTC,CASSLGYGVGEQFF
.,TRBV18,.,14,TRBJ1-2,TGTGCCAGCACTGCTGGGGGTTATAGCTATGGCTACACCTTC,CASTAGGYSYGYTF